The 22 T cell receptor beta chains presented below share a single source sample, sequenced in a study of shared clonotypes between healthy human individuals. The data were produced by immunoSEQ multiplex PCR, yet TCRdb's version contains in-frame clones alone and is incomplete. The repertoire has millions of clones, 80% to 95% of them found once; the top ten carry 0.3% to 0.4%. The specimen was naive CD4+ T cells from PBMCs. As for subset: CD45RA+ positively selected. These receptors were taken from a man younger than 30 in good health. Some clones in this sample may be carry-over from other donors' samples.

The V gene is TRBV29-1, the J gene TRBJ1-2, with 7 bases aligning to TRBD1. CDR3 size: 12 residues. Germline lookup yields CDR1 SQVTM and CDR2 ANQGSEA. V shed 4 bases and J 8 bases; nucleotides not matched to a gene: 7. CDR3 residues: CSVGQGSEGYTF. The CDR3 nucleotides read TGCAGCGTTGGACAGGGTTCGGAAGGCTACACCTTC.

V usage is TRBV6-1 and J usage is TRBJ1-2; 7 positions match TRBD1. The CDR3 runs to 13 residues. The germline CDR1 and CDR2 sequences are MNHNS and SASEGT. V dropped 6 bases and J dropped 5; count of bases not matched to a gene: 6. CDR3 in amino acids: CASSLGGAYGYTF. CDR3 nucleotide sequence: TGTGCCAGCAGCTTAGGGGGCGCTTATGGCTACACCTTC.

This chain links TRBV2 with TRBJ2-7; D tentatively fits TRBD1 or TRBD2 (5 bases each). The germline V gene encodes CDR1 SNHLY and CDR2 FYNNEI. This CDR3 region has 13 residues. Trimming took 11 bases from V and 2 from J, leaving 16 bases between them. CDR3 loop: CAPRGDGAYEQYF. In DNA, the CDR3 is TGTGCCCCCAGAGGGGACGGAGCCTACGAGCAGTACTTC. Full variable domain (rest looked up from reference TRBV2 and TRBJ2-7): EPEVTQTPSHQVTQMGQEVILRCVPISNHLYFYWYRQILGQKVEFLVSFYNNEISEKSEIFDDQFSVERPDGSNFTLKIRSTKLEDSAMYFCAPRGDGAYEQYFGPGTRLTVT.

This rearrangement joins TRBV6-1 to TRBJ2-7; maybe TRBD2 (7 bases). CDR1 MNHNS and CDR2 SASEGT come from the germline V gene. V lost 8 bases, J lost 6 bases, and 20 bases lay in between. The CDR3 contains 14 residues. In DNA, the CDR3 is TGTGCCAGCGGGGGGGCAGGAGCTTTGTTCGAGCAGTACTTC. The encoded protein is CASGGAGALFEQYF.

J is TRBJ2-7 and V is TRBV7-3, with D hard to call. The ends were cut back, 2 bases at V and 3 bases at J, with 14 bases in the middle. The length of the CDR3 is 15 residues. Germline V CDR1 and CDR2: SGHTA, FQGTGA. Here the CDR3 DNA reads TGTGCCAGCAGCTTACTGGCCAGTATCAACTACGAGCAGTACTTC. This codes for CASSLLASINYEQYF.

The chain links TRBV28 to TRBJ1-2, with 7 bases matching TRBD1. Per the germline V gene, CDR1 is MDHEN and CDR2 is SYDVKM. The CDR3 is 12 residues long. V lost 8 bases, J lost 3 bases, and 3 bases stayed unmatched. The CDR3 DNA reads as TGTGCCAGCTGGGACAGATACTATGGCTACACCTTC. This sequence encodes CASWDRYYGYTF.

The chain joins TRBV5-4 to TRBJ1-1; D is uncertain. The CDR3 covers 12 residues. Trimming left V 1 base short and J 5 bases short, with 6 bases between. Germline V lookup: CDR1 SGHNT, CDR2 YYREEE (reference sequence). This chain's CDR3 is CASSLYRTEAFF. The CDR3 DNA reads TGTGCCAGCAGCTTGTATAGGACTGAAGCTTTCTTT.

For the CDR3, the DNA is TGTGCCAGCAGCTCAGGTTCGTATGGGAACTACGAGCAGTACTTC. It yields the protein CASSSGSYGNYEQYF. V is TRBV5-4 and J is TRBJ2-7; D unclear. Germline V lookup: CDR1 SGHNT, CDR2 YYREEE (reference sequence). The CDR3 length is 15 residues. The V end lost 3 bases, the J end lost 3 bases, and 16 bases lay between the germline ends.

This rearrangement joins TRBV19 to TRBJ2-6; the D is unclear. V lost 3 bases and J 0 bases, leaving 18 bases between the germline ends. The CDR3 totals 19 residues. Germline V gives CDR1 LNHDA, CDR2 SQIVND (reference sequence). CDR3 coding DNA: TGTGCCAGTAGTATTCTTCGTTCCGGTCCATACTCTGGGGCCAACGTCCTGACTTTC. This sequence encodes CASSILRSGPYSGANVLTF.

The rearrangement links TRBV7-8 to TRBJ2-2; TRBD1 is a possible D gene (5 bases). The V end lost 3 bases, the J end lost 2 bases, and 13 bases lay between the germline ends. CDR3 length: 16 amino acids. CDR1 is SGHVS, CDR2 FQNEAQ, per germline. CDR3 DNA sequence: TGTGCCAGCAGCTTGGGTGGCAGGGCTAACACCGGGGAGCTGTTTTTT. As protein: CASSLGGRANTGELFF.

This chain connects TRBV4-1 to TRBJ1-1, with a weak D call TRBD1 (6 bases). This CDR3 comprises 15 residues. The germline V gene has CDR1 MGHRA and CDR2 YSYEKL. V lost 1 base and J lost 6, with 15 bases in between. The CDR3 region is CASSQGDGGPAEAFF. CDR3 nucleotide sequence: TGCGCCAGCAGCCAAGGAGACGGGGGGCCGGCTGAAGCTTTCTTT.

The CDR3 coding sequence is TGTGCCAGCAGCGCGTGCATAGGACAGGGGGTCCCTGAAGCTTTCTTT. Amino acid sequence: CASSACIGQGVPEAFF. V usage is TRBV6-4 and J usage is TRBJ1-1, with TRBD1 matching 10 bases. Germline V CDR1 and CDR2: MRHNA, SNTAGT. J gave up 6 bases and V 6 bases, and 13 bases lay outside the gene matches. The CDR3 length is 16 residues.

This sequence joins TRBV28 and TRBJ1-3; D gene ambiguous. Trimming took off 11 bases at V and 0 bases at J, with 8 bases between the two ends. CDR3 length: 12 amino acids. Germline CDR1 and CDR2: MDHEN and SYDVKM. Here the CDR3 DNA reads TGTGCCTGGGGAAACTCTGGAAACACCATATATTTT. It is translated as CAWGNSGNTIYF. The complete variable domain, with remaining parts taken from reference TRBV28 and TRBJ1-3, reads DVKVTQSSRYLVKRTGEKVFLECVQDMDHENMFWYRQDPGLGLRLIYFSYDVKMKEKGDIPEGYSVSREKKERFSLILESASTNQTSMYLCAWGNSGNTIYFGEGSWLTVV.

The chain joins TRBV7-9 to TRBJ2-7; D not resolved. CDR1 SEHNR and CDR2 FQNEAQ come from the germline V gene (reference sequence). The CDR3 spans 13 residues. The V and J ends lost 1 base and 4 bases respectively, with 8 bases between them. The CDR3 is CASSLVPRYEQYF. In DNA, the CDR3 is TGTGCCAGCAGCTTAGTTCCCAGGTACGAGCAGTACTTC.

The V and J genes are TRBV28 and TRBJ2-2; D perhaps matches TRBD2 (5 bases). The germline V gene has CDR1 MDHEN and CDR2 SYDVKM. The CDR3 is 13 amino acids. V was clipped by 5 bases and J by 6 bases, with 10 bases between them. The chain's CDR3 is CASSVARPGELFF. The CDR3 nucleotides are TGTGCCAGCAGTGTAGCGCGGCCCGGGGAGCTGTTTTTT.

This clone was observed a handful of times. J is TRBJ1-2 and V is TRBV4-2, with TRBD1 identical over 7 bases. The V and J ends lost 1 base and 10 bases, in that order; junction bases with no gene match: 6. The CDR3 contains 13 residues. CDR1 and CDR2 from the germline V gene are LGHNA and YNFKEQ. The CDR3 spells CASSQGRDSVYTF. CDR3 DNA sequence: TGTGCCAGCAGCCAAGGGAGGGACAGCGTCTACACCTTC.

The chain employs TRBV11-1 and TRBJ2-7; 8 nucleotides align to TRBD1. V dropped 5 bases and J dropped 3; count of bases not matched to a gene: 6. Germline-derived CDR1 and CDR2 are SGHAT and FQDESV (reference sequence). This CDR3 contains 14 residues. Written as DNA, the CDR3 is TGTGCCAGCAGCCCCGGACAGGGTGGCTACGAGCAGTACTTC. Its translation: CASSPGQGGYEQYF.

The chain uses TRBV7-2 and TRBJ2-1, with D tentatively TRBD2 (6 bases). Germline V CDR1 and CDR2: SGHTA, FQGNSA. The CDR3 covers 14 residues. V was pared by 5 bases and J by 3 bases, with 11 bases between. The CDR3 nucleotides are TGTGCCAGCAGCCCGGGGCGGGGCTACAATGAGCAGTTCTTC. It codes for CASSPGRGYNEQFF.

The rearrangement joins TRBV28 to TRBJ1-1; D is uncertain. Trimming removed 1 base at V and 4 bases at J, with 4 bases between. The length of the CDR3 is 12 residues. The germline gives CDR1 MDHEN, CDR2 SYDVKM. The CDR3, as DNA: TGTGCCAGCAGTTTATTACTCACTGAAGCTTTCTTT. It encodes CASSLLLTEAFF.

J is TRBJ1-5 and V is TRBV27; 9 positions match TRBD1. This CDR3 region has 15 residues. V shed 8 bases, J shed 4 bases, and the junction held 9 bases outside the gene matches. CDR1 is MNHEY, CDR2 SMNVEV, per germline (reference sequence). CDR3 coding DNA: TGTGCCAGCGGTCCCTCAGACAGGGGGAATCAGCCCCAGCATTTT. It codes for CASGPSDRGNQPQHF.

The J gene is TRBJ2-5, the V gene TRBV19; 14 bases align to TRBD2. The CDR3 is 16 residues long. The germline V gene has CDR1 LNHDA and CDR2 SQIVND (reference sequence). J was trimmed by 4 bases and V by 5 bases; bases with no gene match: 6. CDR3 amino acids: CASSEPGLAGGETQYF. The CDR3 DNA is TGTGCCAGTAGTGAGCCCGGACTAGCGGGAGGAGAGACCCAGTACTTC.

The V and J genes are TRBV6-1 and TRBJ2-1, with TRBD2 identical over 10 bases. The V segment lost 6 bases and the J segment 9 bases; nucleotides outside the gene matches: 11. The CDR3 has 15 residues. Germline V gene sequence: CDR1 MNHNS, CDR2 SASEGT. CDR3 sequence (DNA): TGTGCCAGCAGCCGACGGGAGCGGGAGGGTTTTGAGCAGTTCTTC. Translated: CASSRREREGFEQFF.